This T cell receptor beta chain was profiled in a study of cytomegalovirus exposure and HLA in healthy donors. Whole-study findings and limits: Among TCR beta chains, those listed as cytomegalovirus-associated numbered around 160. According to a subsequent analysis, TCR clusters identified in the first cohort showed a tendency to co-occur across the approximately 120 validation repertoires.

Data came from immunoSEQ multiplex PCR; TCRdb stores just in-frame clones and leaves some out. The table has 200,000 to 300,000 clones, about nine tenths seen once. About this clone itself: Its antigen is as yet unknown.

V dropped 1 base and J dropped 0 bases, with 8 bases sitting between them. This CDR3 has 15 amino acids. Germline loops: CDR1 MDHEN, CDR2 SYDVKM. The chain uses TRBV28 and TRBJ2-3; maybe TRBD1 (5 bases). The clonotype comes from a woman in her thirties in good health and CMV-seronegative. The sample consisted of PBMCs. Written as DNA, the CDR3 is TGTGCCAGCAGTTTATCCAGGGAAAGCACAGATACGCAGTATTTT. Translation: CASSLSRESTDTQYF.